What follows describes a single TCR beta chain. This sample stems from a study of blood T cell repertoires in COVID-19. In the study overall: There were acute and convalescent COVID-19 samples, and they came from the United States, Italy and Spain.

The CDR3 is made up of 13 amino acids. Trimming took off 6 bases at V and 5 bases at J, with 8 bases between the two ends. Germline assignment: CDR1 LGHDT and CDR2 YNNKEL (reference sequence). Using immunoSEQ multiplex PCR, the repertoire was profiled, and TCRdb retains in-frame clones only, with some absent. The profile shows about 120,000 clones, 70% to 80% of them singletons. The chain employs TRBV3-1 (or the pseudogene TRBV3-2) and TRBJ1-6; the D is unclear. This TCR was recovered from a man aged 50 or older with acute or convalescent COVID-19. Sequenced input: peripheral blood. The CDR3 nucleotides read TGTGCCAGCAGGTTTTCTGATAATTCACCCCTCCACTTT. Amino acids: CASRFSDNSPLHF.